A selection of T cell receptor beta chains follows, all from one sample in a study of shared clonotypes between healthy human individuals. Sequenced by immunoSEQ multiplex PCR; TCRdb stores in-frame clones only, minus some. The sample lists a few million clones; more than 85% were seen once. The source material was naive CD4+ T cells from PBMCs. The receptors stem from a man aged 18 to 35 in good health. Some clones in this sample may be carry-over from other donors' samples. The CDR3 runs from the conserved cysteine through the conserved F or W. The order of the fields is J gene, D gene, V gene, clone size, CDR3 protein, CDR3 DNA. D genes are given only for firm matches. The listing skips clone size in some rows; elsewhere it reads once, few, many or a size class.

TRBJ2-1 . TRBV27 few CASTSDTSDSYNEQFF TGTGCCAGCACATCGGACACATCCGACTCCTACAATGAGCAGTTCTTC
TRBJ2-1 . TRBV5-1 . CASSLFREHNEQFF TGCGCCAGCAGCCTCTTTCGGGAGCACAATGAGCAGTTCTTC
TRBJ2-7 TRBD1 TRBV29-1 . CSPRDSSYEQYF TGCAGCCCTAGGGACAGCTCCTACGAGCAGTACTTC
TRBJ1-1 . TRBV28 . CASSLGPVEAFF TGTGCCAGCAGTTTAGGGCCAGTTGAAGCTTTCTTT
TRBJ2-1 . TRBV20-1 . CSAAQVEQFF TGCAGTGCCGCCCAGGTTGAGCAGTTCTTC
TRBJ2-2 TRBD2 TRBV18 . CASSPPNGRANGELFF TGTGCCAGCTCACCACCGAACGGGAGGGCCAACGGGGAGCTGTTTTTT
TRBJ2-7 . TRBV2 . CASSQGRGEYEQYF TGTGCCAGCAGTCAGGGCAGAGGGGAGTACGAGCAGTACTTC
TRBJ2-1 TRBD1 TRBV30 . CAWSDGQGPYNEQFF TGTGCCTGGAGTGACGGACAGGGTCCATACAATGAGCAGTTCTTC
TRBJ1-5 TRBD1 TRBV6-6 . CASRRTGNSNQPQHF TGTGCCAGCAGACGGACAGGGAATAGCAATCAGCCCCAGCATTTT
TRBJ1-3 TRBD1 TRBV11-2 . CASSGQGGNTIYF TGTGCCAGCAGCGGACAGGGTGGAAACACCATATATTTT
TRBJ1-3 . TRBV6-6 . CASSYSMVGGNTIYF TGTGCCAGCAGTTACTCGATGGTAGGGGGAAACACCATATATTTT
TRBJ1-2 . TRBV2 . CASSETQEDYGYTF TGTGCCAGCAGTGAGACACAGGAAGACTATGGCTACACCTTC
TRBJ2-7 TRBD1 TRBV2 . CASSRGQGGMQYF TGTGCCAGCAGCCGAGGACAGGGGGGTATGCAGTACTTC
TRBJ2-1 TRBD1 TRBV28 . CASSLGGQRSYNEQFF TGTGCCAGCAGTTTAGGGGGACAGCGCTCCTACAATGAGCAGTTCTTC
TRBJ1-1 TRBD1 TRBV28 . CASLSEDRGEAFF TGTGCCAGCCTGTCAGAGGACAGGGGTGAAGCTTTCTTT
TRBJ2-7 . TRBV7-9 . CASSLEKTVTPYEQYF TGTGCCAGCAGCTTAGAAAAGACAGTTACCCCCTACGAGCAGTACTTC
TRBJ1-2 TRBD1 TRBV12-5 . CASGLVMKGGNYGYTF TGTGCTAGTGGTTTGGTAATGAAAGGGGGCAACTATGGCTACACCTTC
TRBJ2-1 . TRBV7-2 . CASSQRRQVGEQFF TGTGCCAGCAGCCAACGGCGTCAAGTAGGTGAGCAGTTCTTC
TRBJ1-5 TRBD1 TRBV7-9 . CASSQGTGGNQPQHF TGTGCCAGCAGTCAAGGGACAGGAGGGAATCAGCCCCAGCATTTT
TRBJ2-1 . TRBV2 . CASSGGLSSYNEQFF TGTGCCAGCAGCGGGGGCTTGAGCTCCTACAATGAGCAGTTCTTC
TRBJ1-1 . TRBV19 . CASSIRAGTNTEAFF TGTGCCAGTAGTATAAGGGCAGGGACGAACACTGAAGCTTTCTTT
TRBJ2-7 . TRBV5-1 . CASSLGGHRYEQYF TGCGCCAGCAGCTTGGGGGGACATCGCTACGAGCAGTACTTC
TRBJ2-7 . TRBV4-1 . CASSQVLMPPYEQYF TGCGCCAGCAGCCAAGTCTTGATGCCCCCCTACGAGCAGTACTTC
TRBJ2-5 . TRBV28 . CASSLAGTGSQETQYF TGTGCCAGCAGTTTAGCGGGAACAGGGAGTCAAGAGACCCAGTACTTC
TRBJ1-4 . TRBV7-9 . CASSLWGTGAGEKLFF TGTGCCAGCAGCTTATGGGGTACCGGGGCTGGTGAAAAACTGTTTTTT
TRBJ2-5 . TRBV5-4 . CASSPGTLQETQYF TGTGCCAGCAGTCCTGGGACTCTACAAGAGACCCAGTACTTC
TRBJ1-5 . TRBV18 . CASSPGANSNQPQHF TGTGCCAGCTCACCGGGAGCTAATAGCAATCAGCCCCAGCATTTT
TRBJ2-3 . TRBV6-6 . CASRIGGSTDTQYF TGTGCCAGCCGTATCGGAGGGAGCACAGATACGCAGTATTTT
TRBJ2-5 . TRBV4-2 . CASSQASAGETQYF TGTGCCAGCAGCCAAGCTTCCGCGGGGGAGACCCAGTACTTC
TRBJ1-4 . TRBV5-1 . CASSLTNEKLFF TGCGCCAGCAGCCTAACTAATGAAAAACTGTTTTTT
TRBJ1-4 . TRBV5-4 . CASSSGSGREKLFF TGTGCCAGCAGTTCGGGGTCAGGACGGGAAAAACTGTTTTTT
TRBJ2-7 . TRBV6-1 . CASSEVGTQIRGEQYF TGTGCCAGCAGTGAAGTGGGGACCCAAATCCGTGGCGAGCAGTACTTC
TRBJ1-2 . TRBV27 . CASSLAGGGNYGYTF TGTGCCAGCAGTTTGGCGGGGGGAGGGAACTATGGCTACACCTTC
TRBJ2-7 . TRBV21-1 . CASSKGTALSYEQYF TGTGCCAGCAGCAAAGGGACAGCCCTCTCCTACGAGCAGTACTTC
TRBJ1-2 . TRBV14 . CASSEGRGISYTF TGTGCCAGCAGCGAGGGCCGGGGGATTAGCTACACCTTC
TRBJ1-1 . TRBV6-6 once CASSYLAVPFTEAFF TGTGCCAGCAGTTACCTTGCCGTACCTTTCACTGAAGCTTTCTTT
TRBJ2-7 TRBD2 TRBV9 few CASSVGTSGSYEQYF TGTGCCAGCAGCGTAGGGACTAGCGGGAGTTACGAGCAGTACTTC
TRBJ2-1 TRBD2 TRBV5-1 . CASRSSGVYNEQFF TGCGCCAGCAGGAGTAGCGGGGTCTACAATGAGCAGTTCTTC
TRBJ1-3 . TRBV2 once CASGVLSGNTIYF TGTGCCAGCGGGGTCCTCTCTGGAAACACCATATATTTT
TRBJ2-5 TRBD1 TRBV5-1 . CASSLGPQGAQYF TGCGCCAGCAGCTTGGGCCCTCAGGGGGCCCAGTACTTC
TRBJ1-4 TRBD1 TRBV2 . CASSYRGEETNEKLFF TGTGCCAGCAGTTACAGGGGTGAGGAAACTAATGAAAAACTGTTTTTT
TRBJ2-7 TRBD1 TRBV7-2 . CASSLALTGGSYEQYF TGTGCCAGCAGCTTAGCGTTGACAGGGGGCTCCTACGAGCAGTACTTC
TRBJ2-7 . TRBV5-6 . CASSPPGGAYEQYF TGTGCCAGCAGCCCCCCAGGGGGGGCCTACGAGCAGTACTTC
TRBJ1-1 TRBD1 TRBV2 . CASRTGGGSKEAFF TGTGCCAGCAGGACAGGGGGCGGTTCGAAGGAAGCTTTCTTT